This T cell receptor (beta chain) originates from a study of shared clonotypes between healthy human individuals. Trimming at V came to 2 bases and at J to 3 bases, leaving 8 bases not matched to a gene. The germline V gene encodes CDR1 SGHNT and CDR2 YYREEE (reference sequence). The CDR3 runs 16 residues. TCRdb's copy holds only in-frame clones and misses some; the assay was immunoSEQ multiplex PCR. The table shows around 2,000,000 clones, with roughly 94% occurring only once. V and J are TRBV5-4 and TRBJ1-1; 9 nucleotides match TRBD1. The sequenced sample was naive CD4+ T cells sorted from blood. The subset denotes: CD45RA+ positively selected. The sequence came from a young man in good health. Here the CDR3 DNA reads TGTGCCAGCAGCTTACAAGACAGGGGGTCGGACACTGAAGCTTTCTTT. This encodes CASSLQDRGSDTEAFF.